This TCR beta chain is from a study of blood T cell repertoires in COVID-19. Across the whole study: T cells, B-cell-depleted T cells, or PBMCs supplied cDNA or gDNA.

The CDR3 runs to 14 residues. In germline, CDR1 is GTSNPN, CDR2 SVGIG (reference sequence). Deletions cut 2 bases from V and 6 bases from J, with 14 bases between. Profiling relied on immunoSEQ multiplex PCR, and the TCRdb table lists in-frame clones only, not all of them. The data contain 250,000 to 350,000 clones, 90% of them singletons. In assigning cohorts, the study relied on participant-reported clinical history. This rearrangement joins TRBV30 to TRBJ1-5; TRBD1 is a possible D gene (5 bases). The clonotype originates from a woman aged 18-35 years with acute COVID-19. Sequenced material: PBMCs or T cells enriched from blood (not recorded which). The CDR3 nucleotides read TGTGCCTGGAGTCGGGACCGCGGGGGTCAGCCCCAGCATTTT. Its translation: CAWSRDRGGQPQHF.